Listed below are T cell receptor beta chains from one sample, sequenced in a study of human T cells and chemical hapten exposure. TCRdb itself ran the RACE reads through MiXCR, one entry per CDR3 protein. The sample yields 350,000 to 450,000 distinct CDR3 sequences, 5.1% seen once. The specimen comprised whole blood, sampled in connection with sensitization to the hapten diphenylcyclopropenone (DPC). These TCRs come from a woman in her forties or fifties with alopecia areata. Some clones in this sample may be carry-over from other donors' samples. CDR3s include the opening cysteine and the closing phenylalanine or tryptophan. The D gene is left open where the match is weak. Rows may omit the clone size; those that give it use once, few, many or a size class.

clone size: many; J gene: TRBJ2-3; D gene: TRBD2; V gene: TRBV20-1; CDR3 DNA: TGCAGTGCCACGGCGCTAGCGGTCAGCACAGATACGCAGTATTTT; CDR3 protein: CSATALAVSTDTQYF
clone size: .; J gene: TRBJ1-2; D gene: .; V gene: TRBV27; CDR3 DNA: TGTGCCAGCAGTCGGTTACGGGGCAGTGGCTACACCTTC; CDR3 protein: CASSRLRGSGYTF
clone size: .; J gene: TRBJ1-1; D gene: .; V gene: TRBV18; CDR3 DNA: TGTGCCAGCTCACCCACGCAGGGGTCATTAGCCACTGAAGCTTTCTTT; CDR3 protein: CASSPTQGSLATEAFF
clone size: many; J gene: TRBJ2-7; D gene: .; V gene: TRBV7-2; CDR3 DNA: TGTGCCAGCAGGGGCCCGATGCATCAAGAGGAGCAGTACTTC; CDR3 protein: CASRGPMHQEEQYF
clone size: few; J gene: TRBJ2-3; D gene: TRBD2; V gene: TRBV20-1; CDR3 DNA: TGCAGTGCTCCTACTAGCGGCGCTAGCACAGATACGCAGTATTTT; CDR3 protein: CSAPTSGASTDTQYF
clone size: many; J gene: TRBJ2-7; D gene: TRBD1; V gene: TRBV4-1; CDR3 DNA: TGCGCCAGCAGCCAAGTGGCAGGGGGCGAGCAGTACTTC; CDR3 protein: CASSQVAGGEQYF
clone size: .; J gene: TRBJ2-7; D gene: .; V gene: TRBV4-1; CDR3 DNA: TGCGCCAGCAGCCATACCATTTTTCGAGGGGACTCCTACGAGCAGTACTTC; CDR3 protein: CASSHTIFRGDSYEQYF
clone size: .; J gene: TRBJ2-1; D gene: TRBD1; V gene: TRBV10-3; CDR3 DNA: TGTGCCGTTCTCTCGGGACAGGGGGTAGAAAATGAGCAGTTCTTC; CDR3 protein: CAVLSGQGVENEQFF
clone size: many; J gene: TRBJ1-3; D gene: .; V gene: TRBV11-2; CDR3 DNA: TGTGCCAGCAGCTTAACTTTTGGAAACACCATATATTTT; CDR3 protein: CASSLTFGNTIYF
clone size: few; J gene: TRBJ1-1; D gene: .; V gene: TRBV18; CDR3 DNA: TGTGCCAGCTCACCAGGGGGGTATGAAGCTTTCTTT; CDR3 protein: CASSPGGYEAFF
clone size: many; J gene: TRBJ1-1; D gene: .; V gene: TRBV7-2; CDR3 DNA: TGTGCCAGCGGTAAAGGGCCCACTGAAGCTTTCTTT; CDR3 protein: CASGKGPTEAFF
clone size: many; J gene: TRBJ2-6; D gene: .; V gene: TRBV6-6; CDR3 DNA: TGTGCCAGCAGTTACATAGGACAGACGGTAGCCAACGTCCTGACTTTC; CDR3 protein: CASSYIGQTVANVLTF
clone size: many; J gene: TRBJ1-2; D gene: TRBD1; V gene: TRBV6-1; CDR3 DNA: TGTGCCAGCAGTGAAGTCCCAGGGGGCGGTCGTGGTGGCTACACCTTC; CDR3 protein: CASSEVPGGGRGGYTF
clone size: .; J gene: TRBJ1-4; D gene: .; V gene: TRBV9; CDR3 DNA: TGTGCCAGCAGCGTAGGGCAGCACGAAAAACTGTTTTTT; CDR3 protein: CASSVGQHEKLFF
clone size: .; J gene: TRBJ1-3; D gene: .; V gene: TRBV29-1; CDR3 DNA: TGCAGCGTGTCTTTGGGCTCTCGTCCTGGAAACACCATATATTTT; CDR3 protein: CSVSLGSRPGNTIYF
clone size: many; J gene: TRBJ2-7; D gene: .; V gene: TRBV12-3/TRBV12-4; CDR3 DNA: TGTGCCAGCAGTTTAGCGCCCCGACAGCCAACCTACGAGCAGTACTTC; CDR3 protein: CASSLAPRQPTYEQYF
clone size: few; J gene: TRBJ2-5; D gene: .; V gene: TRBV6-5; CDR3 DNA: TGTGCCAGCAGTTACCGCGGACCCCAAGAGACCCAGTACTTC; CDR3 protein: CASSYRGPQETQYF
clone size: .; J gene: TRBJ2-7; D gene: .; V gene: TRBV12-3/TRBV12-4; CDR3 DNA: TGTGCCAGCGGGGTGCTCTACGAGCAGTACTTC; CDR3 protein: CASGVLYEQYF
clone size: many; J gene: TRBJ2-1; D gene: TRBD1; V gene: TRBV29-1; CDR3 DNA: TGCAGCGGGACAGGGAATGAGCAGTTCTTC; CDR3 protein: CSGTGNEQFF
clone size: few; J gene: TRBJ2-5; D gene: .; V gene: TRBV29-1; CDR3 DNA: TGCAGCGCTGAAGGCTATACTAGAGGGGGTGAGACCCAGTACTTC; CDR3 protein: CSAEGYTRGGETQYF
clone size: .; J gene: TRBJ2-3; D gene: TRBD2; V gene: TRBV14; CDR3 DNA: TGTGCCAGCAGCCCTGACGTATCTACTAGCGCCCCCCACGAGAACACAGATACGCAGTATTTT; CDR3 protein: CASSPDVSTSAPHENTDTQYF
clone size: .; J gene: TRBJ2-1; D gene: .; V gene: TRBV2; CDR3 DNA: TGTGCCAGCTGTGACGGAGGAATCTCCTACAATGAGCAGTTCTTC; CDR3 protein: CASCDGGISYNEQFF
clone size: .; J gene: TRBJ2-7; D gene: TRBD2; V gene: TRBV5-4; CDR3 DNA: TGTGCCAGCAGCCCGACTAGCGACCACGAGCAGTACTTC; CDR3 protein: CASSPTSDHEQYF
clone size: few; J gene: TRBJ2-7; D gene: TRBD1; V gene: TRBV3-1; CDR3 DNA: TGTGCCAGCAGCCCCAGACAGGGCACCAGCGAGCAGTACTTC; CDR3 protein: CASSPRQGTSEQYF
clone size: .; J gene: TRBJ2-7; D gene: .; V gene: TRBV21-1; CDR3 DNA: TGTGCCAGCAGCACAAAAAGGGGGGTCTACGAGCAGTACTTC; CDR3 protein: CASSTKRGVYEQYF
clone size: few; J gene: TRBJ2-1; D gene: TRBD2; V gene: TRBV20-1; CDR3 DNA: TGCAGTGCTAGAGGATTTAGCGGGGAGCAGTTCTTC; CDR3 protein: CSARGFSGEQFF
clone size: many; J gene: TRBJ2-1; D gene: .; V gene: TRBV7-2; CDR3 DNA: TGTGCCAGCAGCCCCGGGTACCTGAATAGTGAGCAGTTCTTC; CDR3 protein: CASSPGYLNSEQFF
clone size: few; J gene: TRBJ2-2; D gene: .; V gene: TRBV5-6; CDR3 DNA: TGTGCCAGCAGCTTGTACGGACAGAACACCGGGGAGCTGTTTTTT; CDR3 protein: CASSLYGQNTGELFF
clone size: .; J gene: TRBJ2-5; D gene: .; V gene: TRBV10-3; CDR3 DNA: TGTGCCAGTGCCGACGGGAGCCGAGAGACCCAGTACTTC; CDR3 protein: CASADGSRETQYF
clone size: many; J gene: TRBJ1-2; D gene: .; V gene: TRBV6-6; CDR3 DNA: TGTGCCAGCAGTTACGTCCCGGGGGGAGAGGATGGCTACACCTTC; CDR3 protein: CASSYVPGGEDGYTF
clone size: .; J gene: TRBJ2-1; D gene: TRBD2; V gene: TRBV5-6; CDR3 DNA: TGTGCCAGCAGCTTTACCATTAGCGGGGTCTACAATGAGCAGTTCTTC; CDR3 protein: CASSFTISGVYNEQFF
clone size: .; J gene: TRBJ1-2; D gene: TRBD1; V gene: TRBV3-1; CDR3 DNA: TGTGCCAGCAGCCAAGAGGCCGGGACAGCGTTCTATGGCTACACCTTC; CDR3 protein: CASSQEAGTAFYGYTF
clone size: few; J gene: TRBJ2-7; D gene: .; V gene: TRBV29-1; CDR3 DNA: TGCAGCGTGACCCCCCCCGGAGGTTCCTACGAGCAGTACTTC; CDR3 protein: CSVTPPGGSYEQYF
clone size: many; J gene: TRBJ1-1; D gene: .; V gene: TRBV6-2/TRBV6-3; CDR3 DNA: TGTGCCAGCAGTTATAGCACTGAAGCTTTCTTT; CDR3 protein: CASSYSTEAFF
clone size: many; J gene: TRBJ1-1; D gene: .; V gene: TRBV20-1; CDR3 DNA: TGCAGTGCTAGGATTCGACCCTCGGGGGCTTTCTTT; CDR3 protein: CSARIRPSGAFF
clone size: few; J gene: TRBJ1-5; D gene: .; V gene: TRBV18; CDR3 DNA: TGTGCCAGCTCCCACGGGGGCTGGCAGCCCCAGCATTTT; CDR3 protein: CASSHGGWQPQHF
clone size: .; J gene: TRBJ1-6; D gene: .; V gene: TRBV5-5; CDR3 DNA: TGTGCCAGCAGCTCGGGACCGAGCCCTAATTCACCCCTCCACTTT; CDR3 protein: CASSSGPSPNSPLHF
clone size: .; J gene: TRBJ1-6; D gene: .; V gene: TRBV4-1; CDR3 DNA: TGCGCCAGCAGCCAAGTCTTGCCGTCTAGCTCCTATAATTCACCCCTCCACTTT; CDR3 protein: CASSQVLPSSSYNSPLHF
clone size: few; J gene: TRBJ2-5; D gene: .; V gene: TRBV7-8; CDR3 DNA: TGTGCCAGCAGCTACCGGGCAGGGCAGGAAGAGACCCAGTACTTC; CDR3 protein: CASSYRAGQEETQYF
clone size: many; J gene: TRBJ1-5; D gene: .; V gene: TRBV2; CDR3 DNA: TGTGCCAGCAGTGAAGGGGGATACCAGCCCCAGCATTTT; CDR3 protein: CASSEGGYQPQHF
clone size: few; J gene: TRBJ2-7; D gene: TRBD2; V gene: TRBV5-5; CDR3 DNA: TGTGCCAGCATCCCACTAGCGGGAGGGCGCGAGCAGTACTTC; CDR3 protein: CASIPLAGGREQYF
clone size: .; J gene: TRBJ1-1; D gene: .; V gene: TRBV6-1; CDR3 DNA: TGTGCCAGCAGTGAAATCGCAGGGGAGTCCGAGGCTTTCTTT; CDR3 protein: CASSEIAGESEAFF
clone size: many; J gene: TRBJ2-1; D gene: TRBD2; V gene: TRBV27; CDR3 DNA: TGTGCCAGCAGTCCGACCCGGGGACTAGCGGTCTACAATGAGCAGTTCTTC; CDR3 protein: CASSPTRGLAVYNEQFF
clone size: few; J gene: TRBJ2-3; D gene: .; V gene: TRBV5-6; CDR3 DNA: TGTGCCAGCAGCTTGGCCATCGGACAGCTCACAGATACGCAGTATTTT; CDR3 protein: CASSLAIGQLTDTQYF
clone size: few; J gene: TRBJ2-7; D gene: .; V gene: TRBV5-4; CDR3 DNA: TGTGCCAGCAGCACCGTTGATCAGGGCTCCTACGAGCAGTACTTC; CDR3 protein: CASSTVDQGSYEQYF
clone size: many; J gene: TRBJ1-6; D gene: .; V gene: TRBV5-1; CDR3 DNA: TGCGCCAGCAGCTTGGAGGGGCAGGCGGCCTATAATTCACCCCTCCACTTT; CDR3 protein: CASSLEGQAAYNSPLHF
clone size: few; J gene: TRBJ2-1; D gene: TRBD2; V gene: TRBV9; CDR3 DNA: TGTGCCAGCGCGACTAGCGGGAGTTCTGAGCAGTTCTTC; CDR3 protein: CASATSGSSEQFF
clone size: few; J gene: TRBJ2-7; D gene: .; V gene: TRBV2; CDR3 DNA: TGTGCCAGATCCTCCGGGACTGCTTCGTACGAGCAGTACTTC; CDR3 protein: CARSSGTASYEQYF